This T cell receptor (beta chain) was obtained from a study of shared clonotypes between healthy human individuals. CDR3 length equals 16 residues. The ends lost 5 bases at V and 2 bases at J; junction bases unmatched: 9. CDR1 SGHRS and CDR2 YFSETQ come from the germline V gene. Several immunoSEQ plates held equal portions of the genomic DNA taken from each subset. TCRdb's copy holds only in-frame clones and misses some; the assay was immunoSEQ multiplex PCR. This table has about half a million clones, more than 65% appearing once. This chain connects TRBV5-1 to TRBJ2-7; 11 bases are shared with TRBD2. The sample was PBMCs. This TCR derives from a woman aged 40 to 50 in good health. Some clones in this sample may be carry-over from other donors' samples. The CDR3 region is CASRPRTSGLAYEQYF. CDR3 nucleotide sequence: TGCGCCAGCAGACCCCGGACTAGCGGGTTGGCCTACGAGCAGTACTTC.